Given below is one TCR beta chain in context. What it binds is unknown. The sample is drawn from a study of T cell responses to AZD1222 COVID-19 vaccine. Study conclusions and caveats: Sampled repertoires all dated from after the peak T cell response. Nearly half of unique spike-specific TCRs reportedly avoided B.1.351 and B.1.1.7 mutated regions.

Assay used: immunoSEQ multiplex PCR; TCRdb lists only in-frame clones, some missing. The sample lists under 150,000 clones, under 95% occurring once. Sequenced material: peripheral blood, taken on day 0 of AZD1222 vaccination. The sequence was obtained from an adult in good health.

CDR3: CASSSSSGGAMGTQYF. The CDR3 DNA follows: TGTGCCAGCAGCTCTTCGAGCGGGGGGGCGATGGGTACGCAGTATTTT. The rearrangement joins TRBV7-2 to TRBJ2-3; 10 bases are a match to TRBD2. The CDR3 sequence is 16 residues long. With V trimmed by 4 bases and J by 8 bases, 12 bases remained unmatched. Germline lookup yields CDR1 SGHTA and CDR2 FQGNSA. Combining the CDR3 with reference TRBV7-2 and TRBJ2-3 gives the whole variable domain GAGVSQSPSNKVTEKGKDVELRCDPISGHTALYWYRQSLGQGLEFLIYFQGNSAPDKSGLPSDRFSAERTGGSVSTLTIQRTQQEDSAVYLCASSSSSGGAMGTQYFGPGTRLTVL.